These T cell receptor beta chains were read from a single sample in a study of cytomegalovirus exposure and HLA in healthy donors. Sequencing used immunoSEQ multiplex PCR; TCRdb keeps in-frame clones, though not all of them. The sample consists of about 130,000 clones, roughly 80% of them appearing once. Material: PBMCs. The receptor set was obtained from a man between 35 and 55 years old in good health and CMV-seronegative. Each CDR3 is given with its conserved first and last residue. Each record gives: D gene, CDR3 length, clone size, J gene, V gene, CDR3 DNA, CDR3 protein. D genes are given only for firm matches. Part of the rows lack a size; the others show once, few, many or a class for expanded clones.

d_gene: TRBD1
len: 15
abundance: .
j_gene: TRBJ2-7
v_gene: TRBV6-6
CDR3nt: TGTGCCAGCAGAACCCGGGACAGGGCCCCCTACGAGCAGTACTTC
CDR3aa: CASRTRDRAPYEQYF

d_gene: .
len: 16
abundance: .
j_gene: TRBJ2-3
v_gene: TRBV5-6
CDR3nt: TGTGCCAGCAGCTTGGGGCTCGAGCGGAGCACAGATACGCAGTATTTT
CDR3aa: CASSLGLERSTDTQYF

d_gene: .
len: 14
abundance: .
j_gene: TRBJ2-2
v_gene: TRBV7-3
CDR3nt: TGTGCCAGCAGCCCAGGGGCGGACACCGGGGAGCTGTTTTTT
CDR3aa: CASSPGADTGELFF

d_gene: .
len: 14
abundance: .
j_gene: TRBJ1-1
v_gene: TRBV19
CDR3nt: TGTGCCAGTAGTCCCCAGAGCGTCTGGACTGAAGCTTTCTTT
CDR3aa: CASSPQSVWTEAFF

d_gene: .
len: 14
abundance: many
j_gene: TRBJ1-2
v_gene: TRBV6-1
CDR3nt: TGTGCCAGCGGTGGCAGGGTAGCTAACTATGGCTACACCTTC
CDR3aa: CASGGRVANYGYTF

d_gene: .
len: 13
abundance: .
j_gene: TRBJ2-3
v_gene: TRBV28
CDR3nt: TGTGCCAGCAGATCCCCAGGGCAAGATACGCAGTATTTT
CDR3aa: CASRSPGQDTQYF

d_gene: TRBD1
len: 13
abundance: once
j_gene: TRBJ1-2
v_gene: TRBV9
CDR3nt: TGTGCCAGCAGCTCGCGGGACAGCTATGGCTACACCTTC
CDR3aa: CASSSRDSYGYTF

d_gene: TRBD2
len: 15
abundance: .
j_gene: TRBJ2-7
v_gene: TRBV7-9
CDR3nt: TGTGCCAGCAGCGGCCGACTAGCGGGAGTCTACGAGCAGTACTTC
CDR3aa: CASSGRLAGVYEQYF

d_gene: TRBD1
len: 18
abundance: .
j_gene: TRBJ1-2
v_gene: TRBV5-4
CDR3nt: TGTGCCAGCAGCAGGGGACAGGGGCCCTCAGGAGCCCCTGGTGGCTACACCTTC
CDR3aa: CASSRGQGPSGAPGGYTF

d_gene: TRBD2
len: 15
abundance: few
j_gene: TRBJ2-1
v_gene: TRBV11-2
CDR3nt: TGTGCCAGCAGCTTAGGTACTAGCGGGATCGATGAGCAGTTCTTC
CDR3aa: CASSLGTSGIDEQFF

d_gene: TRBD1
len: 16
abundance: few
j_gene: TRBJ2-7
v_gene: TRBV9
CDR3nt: TGTGCCAGCAGCGCCGGCCTGGGACAGGGGGCCTACGAGCAGTACTTC
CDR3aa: CASSAGLGQGAYEQYF

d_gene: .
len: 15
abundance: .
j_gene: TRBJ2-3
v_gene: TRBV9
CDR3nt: TGTGCCAGCAGCCCACAGGGACACCCCCCAGATACGCAGTATTTT
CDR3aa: CASSPQGHPPDTQYF